The clone carrying this T cell receptor beta chain was detected many times. CDR1 is MGHRA and CDR2 is YSYEKL in the germline V gene. CDR3 length: 18 amino acids. Deletions cut 1 base from V and 3 bases from J, with 22 bases between. The data originate from a study of CD8+CD57+ T cells in acquired aplastic anemia. TCR beta VDJ and CDR3 were profiled, and genomic DNA was the template. TCRdb independently ran MiXCR on the reads; one entry per CDR3 protein. Counted here are about 220,000 distinct CDR3 sequences, approximately 35% occurring once; the ten biggest clones make up roughly 1.1%. The clonotype was recovered from a human donor in good health, serving as a control. The sequenced sample was sorted CD4+, CD8+, or CD8+CD57+ T cells (not recorded which) from PBMCs. The genes are TRBV4-1 and TRBJ2-7; D might be TRBD1 (6 bases). In DNA form, the CDR3 reads TGCGCCAGCAGCCAAGGAGGGCAGGGGCGCATAGTCGGCTACGAGCAGTACTTC. This encodes CASSQGGQGRIVGYEQYF.